A single sample gave rise to the 9 T cell receptor beta chains below, sequenced in a study of human T cells and chemical hapten exposure. TCRdb redid the calling of the RACE reads with MiXCR, one entry per CDR3 protein. This table has roughly 46,000 distinct CDR3 sequences, about 4.1% appearing once. The sample's time point: healthy volunteer bleed at 2 weeks. Whole blood, unfractionated, served as the material for total RNA extraction. Sequences were obtained from whole blood. The receptors here all came from a human donor in good health. Some clones in this sample may be carry-over from other donors' samples.

This clonotype came up a few times. In DNA form, the CDR3 reads TGCGCCAGCAGCCGGTATACAGGGGATGAAAAACTGTTTTTT. Residues: CASSRYTGDEKLFF. V and J are TRBV4-1 and TRBJ1-4; TRBD1 matches at 7 bases. With 4 bases clipped from V and 6 bases from J, the junction kept 5 bases outside the gene matches. CDR3 length equals 14 residues. In germline, CDR1 is MGHRA, CDR2 YSYEKL.

In this sample, this clonotype turned up a few times. The chain joins TRBV20-1 to TRBJ2-7; 9 positions match TRBD2. This CDR3 comprises 14 residues. Germline CDR1 and CDR2: DFQATT and SNEGSKA (reference sequence). Germline trimming cut 2 bases from V and 3 bases from J; bases unmatched to any gene: 5. CDR3 loop: CSARTPSGNYEQYF. Here the CDR3 DNA reads TGCAGTGCTAGAACACCTAGCGGGAACTACGAGCAGTACTTC.

The chain links TRBV5-1 to TRBJ1-4; the D is unclear. V was trimmed by 0 bases and J by 7 bases, leaving 13 bases between them. The CDR3 covers 15 residues. CDR1 is SGHRS and CDR2 is YFSETQ in the germline V gene. CDR3 protein: CASSLEGFGSEKLFF. DNA for the CDR3: TGCGCCAGCAGCTTGGAAGGGTTCGGCAGTGAAAAACTGTTTTTT.

Ten or more counts support this clonotype. The J gene is TRBJ2-4, the V gene TRBV7-2; D remains ambiguous. The germline V gene has CDR1 SGHTA and CDR2 FQGNSA. V shed 6 bases and J shed 13 bases, with 13 bases lying between them. The CDR3 has 11 amino acids. The DNA for the CDR3 is TGTGCCAGCAGTGTGTCGGCCAGACAGTACTTC. Translated, it gives CASSVSARQYF.

Ten or more counts support this clonotype. CDR3 sequence reads: CATSDLSSGSGYNEQFF. The CDR3 nucleotides read TGTGCCACCAGTGATTTGTCGTCGGGATCAGGATACAATGAGCAGTTCTTC. The chain is built from TRBV24-1 and TRBJ2-1, with D perhaps matching TRBD2 (5 bases). The CDR3 covers 17 residues. Trimming removed 0 bases from V and 4 bases from J, with 15 bases in between. Per germline, CDR1 KGHDR and CDR2 SFDVKD.

This clonotype occurred many times. The CDR3 sequence: CASSPYGPGGTEAFF. For the CDR3, the DNA is TGTGCCAGCAGTCCGTACGGCCCGGGGGGCACTGAAGCTTTCTTT. The chain has TRBV6-5 and TRBJ1-1; D may be TRBD1 (5 bases). This CDR3 has 15 residues. Germline-derived CDR1 and CDR2 are MNHEY and SVGAGI. Deletions cut 5 bases from V and 4 bases from J, with 17 bases between.

There are many counts of this clonotype. This chain uses TRBV6-6 with TRBJ1-5; no definite D call. V lost 6 bases and J lost 0, with 18 bases in between. The CDR3 length is 17 residues. CDR1 and CDR2 from the germline V gene are MNHNY and SVGAGI (reference sequence). CDR3 region: CASSETGSRGSNQPQHF. CDR3 sequence (DNA): TGTGCCAGCAGCGAAACCGGGTCCCGAGGTAGCAATCAGCCCCAGCATTTT.

There are many counts of this clonotype. The chain recombines TRBV2 with TRBJ2-7; the D gene is possibly TRBD1 (6 bases). Germline loops: CDR1 SNHLY, CDR2 FYNNEI. This CDR3 has 13 residues. Trimming took 7 bases from V and 2 from J, leaving 12 bases between them. The CDR3 sequence is CASNPDRPYEQYF. In nucleotides, the CDR3 is TGTGCCAGCAATCCCGACAGGCCCTACGAGCAGTACTTC.

The rearrangement links TRBV28 to TRBJ1-1; 7 nucleotides align to TRBD1. The ends lost 8 bases at V and 0 bases at J; junction bases unmatched: 12. The germline V gene has CDR1 MDHEN and CDR2 SYDVKM. This CDR3 comprises 16 residues. CDR3 nucleotides: TGTGCCAGCCCCTCAACAGGGGACCCCATGAACACTGAAGCTTTCTTT. Residues: CASPSTGDPMNTEAFF.